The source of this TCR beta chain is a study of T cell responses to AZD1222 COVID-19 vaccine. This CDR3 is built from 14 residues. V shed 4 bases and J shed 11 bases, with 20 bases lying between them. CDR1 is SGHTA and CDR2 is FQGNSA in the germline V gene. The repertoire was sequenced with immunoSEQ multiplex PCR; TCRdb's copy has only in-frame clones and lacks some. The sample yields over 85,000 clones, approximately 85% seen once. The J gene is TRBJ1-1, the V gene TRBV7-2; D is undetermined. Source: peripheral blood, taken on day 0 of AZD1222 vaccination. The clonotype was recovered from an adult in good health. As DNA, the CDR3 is TGTGCCAGCAGCTCCGGCGGGAGCCAAAGCCGGGCTTTCTTT. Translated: CASSSGGSQSRAFF.